This TCR beta chain stems from a study of T cell responses to AZD1222 COVID-19 vaccine. Findings of the study overall: At 160-218 and 743-854, vaccine-associated CD4 TCRs were dominant, and they spanned spike.

Germline V gives CDR1 KGHSH, CDR2 LQKENI. This CDR3 is built from 15 residues. J was trimmed by 5 bases and V by 3 bases; bases with no gene match: 8. Sequenced by immunoSEQ multiplex PCR; TCRdb stores in-frame clones only, minus some. The data show some 130,000 clones, with over 90% seen just once and approximately 4.9% held by the top ten. In the case of this clone: Its antigen is still unknown.

The specimen comprised peripheral blood, sampled on day 0 of AZD1222 vaccination. The chain joins TRBV18 to TRBJ2-7; TRBD1 agrees at 9 bases. This receptor was obtained from an adult in good health. CDR3 amino acids: CASSPTGTGFNEQYF. Here the CDR3 DNA reads TGTGCCAGCTCACCGACCGGGACAGGGTTTAACGAGCAGTACTTC.